One sample yielded the 30 T cell receptor beta chains listed below, sequenced in a study of shared clonotypes between healthy human individuals. Some clones are missing from TCRdb's copy, which holds only in-frame ones; the method was immunoSEQ multiplex PCR. The data contain 400,000 to 500,000 clones, 76% of them singletons. The sample comprised PBMCs. Source of these receptors: a woman between 40 and 55 years old in good health. Some clones in this sample may be carry-over from other donors' samples.

This rearrangement joins TRBV6-5 to TRBJ2-7; maybe TRBD1 (6 bases). Trimming removed 0 bases at V and 2 bases at J, with 14 bases between. The CDR3 loop spans 16 amino acids. In germline, CDR1 is MNHEY, CDR2 SVGAGI. The CDR3 loop reads CASSYSRTALTYEQYF. DNA of the CDR3: TGTGCCAGCAGTTACTCCAGGACAGCCCTCACCTACGAGCAGTACTTC.

J is TRBJ1-1 and V is TRBV4-1; 7 nucleotides align to TRBD1. CDR3 size: 16 residues. CDR1 and CDR2 from the germline V gene are MGHRA and YSYEKL. The V segment lost 2 bases and the J segment 3 bases; nucleotides outside the gene matches: 9. The DNA of the CDR3 is TGCGCCAGCAGCCAAACCGGGACAGCGGAATACACTGAAGCTTTCTTT. Protein sequence: CASSQTGTAEYTEAFF.

This chain uses TRBV4-2 with TRBJ2-1, with TRBD2 identical over 11 bases. Germline CDR1 and CDR2: LGHNA and YNFKEQ. The CDR3 loop spans 17 amino acids. The V gene end was trimmed by 4 bases and the J gene end by 5 bases; junction bases not matched to a gene: 10. The CDR3 is CASSLGLAGGPNNEQFF. The CDR3 DNA is TGTGCCAGCAGCCTCGGGTTAGCGGGAGGGCCAAACAATGAGCAGTTCTTC.

The chain has TRBV27 and TRBJ2-1; D unresolved. The CDR3 is made up of 15 amino acids. Germline loops: CDR1 MNHEY, CDR2 SMNVEV (reference sequence). With 6 bases removed from V and 1 base from J, the gap between germline ends came to 13 bases. CDR3 protein: CASSPGDWSYNEQFF. The CDR3 DNA reads as TGTGCCAGCAGCCCTGGGGATTGGTCCTACAATGAGCAGTTCTTC.

J is TRBJ1-1 and V is TRBV6-6, with a tentative D call TRBD1 (6 bases). Trimming shortened V by 10 bases and J by 5 bases, and 17 bases separated the two germline ends. The germline CDR1 and CDR2 sequences are MNHNY and SVGAGI (reference sequence). The CDR3 length is 13 residues. The CDR3 spells CAISGRGGTEAFF. The CDR3 DNA reads as TGTGCCATCTCGGGCAGGGGTGGGACTGAAGCTTTCTTT.

Worth noting for this clone: This specimen includes other DNA sequences encoding the same CDR3. The rearrangement joins TRBV18 to TRBJ1-1, with a weak D call TRBD1 (5 bases). V lost 2 bases and J lost 3, with 10 bases in between. Germline V lookup: CDR1 KGHSH, CDR2 LQKENI. The CDR3 consists of 14 residues. The CDR3 sequence is CASSPTGADTEAFF. The CDR3 nucleotides read TGTGCCAGCTCACCAACCGGGGCGGACACTGAAGCTTTCTTT.

On this clone: A read error is the likely source, as a far larger clone sits one nucleotide away. The chain has TRBV10-3 and TRBJ2-7; no reliable D call. Germline V gives CDR1 ENHRY, CDR2 SYGVKD. This CDR3 has 13 amino acids. CDR3 in DNA: TGTGCCATCGGTGATGAGCAGGACGGCGAGCAGTACTTC. Its translation is CAIGDEQDGEQYF.

The chain uses TRBV7-2 and TRBJ2-5; 10 nucleotides align to TRBD2. In germline, CDR1 is SGHTA, CDR2 FQGNSA. The CDR3 has 19 amino acids. V shed 0 bases and J 5 bases; nucleotides not matched to a gene: 15. The CDR3 loop reads CASSLALGFLAGVKETQYF. CDR3 nucleotide sequence: TGTGCCAGCAGCTTAGCGCTAGGTTTTCTAGCGGGAGTTAAGGAGACCCAGTACTTC.

The chain has TRBV4-2 and TRBJ2-5; 10 bases are shared with TRBD2. Germline V CDR1 and CDR2: LGHNA, YNFKEQ. V was pared by 4 bases and J by 1 base, with 3 bases of the junction left unmatched. The CDR3 is 15 residues long. The CDR3 DNA follows: TGTGCCAGCAGCCCGCAGCGGGAGGGCCAAGAGACCCAGTACTTC. It translates to CASSPQREGQETQYF.

The chain has TRBV30 and TRBJ1-2; D might be TRBD1 (6 bases). V was cut by 1 base and J by 3 bases, with 12 bases left in between. The CDR3 covers 14 residues. CDR1 and CDR2 from the germline V gene are GTSNPN and SVGIG (reference sequence). This CDR3 reads CAWSDGGRYYGYTF. The CDR3 nucleotides read TGTGCCTGGAGTGATGGGGGGCGCTACTATGGCTACACCTTC.

The gene calls are TRBV5-4 and TRBJ1-4, with D unclear. V was clipped by 4 bases and J by 0 bases, with 10 bases between them. This CDR3 contains 15 residues. Germline lookup yields CDR1 SGHNT and CDR2 YYREEE (reference sequence). The CDR3 loop is CASSVDGATNEKLFF. The CDR3 nucleotides are TGTGCCAGCAGCGTAGACGGTGCAACTAATGAAAAACTGTTTTTT.

This chain joins TRBV7-9 and TRBJ2-7; no firm D call. The germline V gene has CDR1 SEHNR and CDR2 FQNEAQ (reference sequence). The CDR3 spans 13 residues. V lost 5 bases, J lost 1 base, and 9 bases lay in between. For the CDR3, the DNA is TGTGCCAGCAGCCCGGTCCCGTCCTACGAGCAGTACTTC. Translated, it gives CASSPVPSYEQYF.

V gene TRBV29-1 combines with J gene TRBJ2-7; TRBD1 might be the D (6 bases). Germline CDR1 reads SQVTM; CDR2 reads ANQGSEA. The germline V and J ends were trimmed by 7 bases and 6 bases, with 19 bases remaining between them. This CDR3 is built from 13 residues. Here the CDR3 DNA reads TGCAGCGCAGAAGGGGGAAGAAATACCGAGCAGTACTTC. It specifies CSAEGGRNTEQYF.

This chain connects TRBV7-6 to TRBJ1-3, with D unresolved. V dropped 5 bases and J dropped 4 bases, with 18 bases sitting between them. CDR1 is SGHVS and CDR2 is FNYEAQ in the germline V gene. This CDR3 has 16 amino acids. CDR3 protein: CASSLSILAGGNTIYF. The CDR3 region has the DNA TGTGCCAGCAGCCTTTCCATCCTTGCGGGGGGAAACACCATATATTTT.

The rearrangement uses TRBV7-2 and TRBJ2-5, with D uncertain. CDR1 is SGHTA and CDR2 is FQGNSA in the germline V gene. This CDR3 spans 14 amino acids. Trimming took off 2 bases at V and 1 base at J, with 8 bases between the two ends. CDR3 nucleotide sequence: TGTGCCAGCAGCTTAATACACACCCAAGAGACCCAGTACTTC. It specifies CASSLIHTQETQYF.

The chain carries TRBV5-4 and TRBJ2-5; D possibly uses TRBD1 or TRBD2 (5 bases each). This CDR3 region has 14 residues. Per the germline V gene, CDR1 is SGHNT and CDR2 is YYREEE (reference sequence). V lost 4 bases and J lost 5, with 15 bases in between. The CDR3, as DNA: TGTGCCAGCAGCCCCACTAGGGGCGGGGAGACCCAGTACTTC. Residues: CASSPTRGGETQYF.

The chain couples TRBV27 to TRBJ2-7; 9 bases match TRBD2. The CDR3 has 13 amino acids. V lost 8 bases, J lost 2 bases, and 4 bases stayed unmatched. Germline V CDR1 and CDR2: MNHEY, SMNVEV (reference sequence). The DNA of the CDR3 is TGTGCCAGCCGTCCTAGCGGGACCTACGAGCAGTACTTC. This encodes CASRPSGTYEQYF.

This chain links TRBV28 with TRBJ2-5; D gene ambiguous. The DNA end is more similar to TRBJ2-7, so the J call may be wrong. Germline V CDR1 and CDR2: MDHEN, SYDVKM. The CDR3 consists of 11 residues. The CDR3 nucleotides read TGTGCCAGCAGAGACCCCTACGAGCAGTACTTC. It codes for CASRDPYEQYF.

This clone was seen a handful of times. The chain has TRBV18 and TRBJ1-4; 7 bases map to TRBD1. The CDR3 is 14 amino acids. The germline V gene has CDR1 KGHSH and CDR2 LQKENI. V was clipped by 4 bases and J by 5 bases; unmatched bases: 4. For the CDR3, the DNA is TGTGCCAGCTCACGAACGACAGGGAATGAAAAACTGTTTTTT. Translating it yields CASSRTTGNEKLFF.

This chain links TRBV7-9 with TRBJ2-5, with 9 positions matching TRBD2. CDR1 SEHNR and CDR2 FQNEAQ come from the germline V gene (reference sequence). V was clipped by 3 bases and J by 4 bases; unmatched bases: 0. CDR3 size: 13 residues. The CDR3 spells CASSFSGGETQYF. The CDR3 DNA reads TGTGCCAGCAGCTTTAGCGGGGGAGAGACCCAGTACTTC.

The chain joins TRBV19 to TRBJ2-2; 9 nucleotides align to TRBD1. Trimming at V came to 4 bases and at J to 3 bases, leaving 3 bases not matched to a gene. CDR3 size: 15 residues. Germline V gene lookup returns CDR1 LNHDA and CDR2 SQIVND (reference sequence). The CDR3 here is CASSRTGVDTGELFF. The CDR3 DNA reads TGTGCCAGTAGTAGGACAGGGGTTGACACCGGGGAGCTGTTTTTT.

The chain is built from TRBV6-5 and TRBJ1-4; the D is unclear. CDR1 and CDR2 from the germline V gene are MNHEY and SVGAGI. The V and J ends lost 2 bases and 7 bases respectively, with 8 bases between them. This CDR3 contains 13 residues. CDR3 bases: TGTGCCAGCAGTTACGGTGCGGGTGAAAAACTGTTTTTT. Protein product: CASSYGAGEKLFF.

Regarding this clone: One junction end does not reproduce the germline sequence, and a read error may be involved. The chain recombines TRBV2 with TRBJ2-5; D call uncertain. The germline CDR1 and CDR2 sequences are SNHLY and FYNNEI. CDR3 size: 13 residues. The CDR3 DNA follows: TGTGCCAGCAGTGAAGTTGGCCAAGAGACCCAATACTTC. Its translation is CASSEVGQETQYF.

V gene TRBV5-1 combines with J gene TRBJ2-2, with 9 positions matching TRBD1. CDR3 length: 16 amino acids. V shed 1 base and J 3 bases; nucleotides not matched to a gene: 4. Germline V gene lookup returns CDR1 SGHRS and CDR2 YFSETQ. The CDR3 loop reads CASSLTGGVDTGELFF. The CDR3 nucleotides read TGCGCCAGCAGCTTGACAGGGGGCGTGGACACCGGGGAGCTGTTTTTT. Complete variable domain (other parts from reference TRBV5-1 and TRBJ2-2): KAGVTQTPRYLIKTRGQQVTLSCSPISGHRSVSWYQQTPGQGLQFLFEYFSETQRNKGNFPGRFSGRQFSNSRSEMNVSTLELGDSALYLCASSLTGGVDTGELFFGEGSRLTVL.

A note on this clone: This likely reflects a read error, since a far larger clone is one base away. The chain recombines TRBV2 with TRBJ1-5; D unresolved. This CDR3 comprises 14 residues. Germline V gene sequence: CDR1 SNHLY, CDR2 FYNNEI. The V and J ends lost 8 bases and 9 bases respectively, with 20 bases between them. The chain's CDR3 is CASGGRGASGPQHF. The CDR3 DNA reads as TGTGCCAGCGGCGGACGGGGTGCGTCTGGGCCCCAGCATTTT.

This chain connects TRBV21-1 to TRBJ2-5. The DNA end lines up better with TRBJ2-7; the J call may be wrong. TRBV21-1 is assigned pseudogene status. CDR3 size: 18 residues. This CDR3 is CASSKAGGAWVISYEQYF. DNA for the CDR3: TGTGCCAGCAGCAAAGCGGGGGGCGCCTGGGTTATCAGTTACGAGCAGTACTTC.

Concerning this clone: The junction and the germline gene differ at one end; a read error may be behind it. This sequence joins TRBV10-3 and TRBJ2-1; 7 nucleotides align to TRBD1. CDR3 length: 14 residues. Germline CDR1 and CDR2: ENHRY and SYGVKD. The CDR3 protein is CAIRTGTANNEQFF. CDR3 bases: TGTGCCATCAGAACCGGGACAGCAAACAATGAACAGTTCTTC.

This clone has only a few counts. The genes are TRBV9 and TRBJ2-6, with D tentatively TRBD1 (5 bases). V lost 5 bases, J lost 0 bases, and 15 bases lay in between. Germline lookup yields CDR1 SGDLS and CDR2 YYNGEE. The CDR3 consists of 17 residues. CDR3 region: CASSLGAGYSGANVLTF. In DNA form, the CDR3 reads TGTGCCAGCAGTCTTGGGGCAGGGTACTCTGGGGCCAACGTCCTGACTTTC.

J is TRBJ2-3 and V is TRBV18; maybe TRBD2 (6 bases). In germline, CDR1 is KGHSH, CDR2 LQKENI. The germline V and J ends were trimmed by 4 bases and 2 bases, with 10 bases remaining between them. The CDR3 runs 14 residues. CDR3 sequence: CASSRGEITDTQYF. The CDR3 DNA is TGTGCCAGCTCACGCGGGGAAATCACAGATACGCAGTATTTT.

Remarks on this clone: A read error is likely here: a far larger clone is one base away. The CDR3, as DNA: TGTGCCAGCAGCCTGGGGGTCCCCTCCTGCGAGCAGTACTTC. It codes for CASSLGVPSCEQYF. This chain uses TRBV13 with TRBJ2-7; D may match TRBD1 or TRBD2 (5 bases each). Germline-derived CDR1 and CDR2 are PRHDT and FYEKMQ (reference sequence). The CDR3 loop spans 14 amino acids.